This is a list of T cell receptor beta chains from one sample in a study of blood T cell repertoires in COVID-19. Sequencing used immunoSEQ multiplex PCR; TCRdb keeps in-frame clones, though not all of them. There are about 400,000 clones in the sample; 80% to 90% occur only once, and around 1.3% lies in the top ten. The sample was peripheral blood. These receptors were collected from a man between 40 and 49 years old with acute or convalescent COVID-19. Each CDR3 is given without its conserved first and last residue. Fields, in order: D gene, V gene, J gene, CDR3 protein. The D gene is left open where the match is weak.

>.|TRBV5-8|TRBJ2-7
ASSLDGQGEIGEQY
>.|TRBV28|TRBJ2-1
ASSWIALSKSNEQF
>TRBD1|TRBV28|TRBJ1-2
ASSGAGQGTYGYT
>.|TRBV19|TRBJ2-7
ASNRRGPSYEQY
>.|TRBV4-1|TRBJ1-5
ASSPGVGAADQPQH
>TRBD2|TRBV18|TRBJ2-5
ASSPLAGGPLNQETQY
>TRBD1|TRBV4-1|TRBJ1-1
ASSPGQGAETEAF
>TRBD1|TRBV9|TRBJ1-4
ASSGLTGGGEKLF
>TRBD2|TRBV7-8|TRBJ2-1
ASSGERELNEQF
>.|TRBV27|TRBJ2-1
ASSLSSWQSRGNEQF
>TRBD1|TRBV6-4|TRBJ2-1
ASSKDRVSYNEQF
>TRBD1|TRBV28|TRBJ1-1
ASNLQGAPDTEAF
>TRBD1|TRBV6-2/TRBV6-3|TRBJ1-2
ASSYSGTDFFIYGYT
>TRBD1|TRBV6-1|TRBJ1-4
ASSRDRGNEKLF
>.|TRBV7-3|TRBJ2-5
ASSLTAGKTQY
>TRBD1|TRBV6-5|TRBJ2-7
ASRGTGRSYEQY
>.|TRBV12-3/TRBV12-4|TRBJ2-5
ASSIVKETQY
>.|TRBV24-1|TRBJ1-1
ATSDPNRGEAF
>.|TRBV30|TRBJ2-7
AWGSPHEQY
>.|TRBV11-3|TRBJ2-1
ASSLQYNEQF
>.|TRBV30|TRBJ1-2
AWRKQGRGYT
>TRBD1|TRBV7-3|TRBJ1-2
ASSFDRGIGYT
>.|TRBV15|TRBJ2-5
ATSRDWVARETQY
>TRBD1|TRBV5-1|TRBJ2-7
ASSRRETGGHEQY
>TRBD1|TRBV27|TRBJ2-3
ASSLSTGTGVRTDTQY
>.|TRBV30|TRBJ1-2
AWSVRKVN
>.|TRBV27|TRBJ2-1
ASSLFSWPQF
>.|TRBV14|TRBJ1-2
ASSRDSGNYGYT
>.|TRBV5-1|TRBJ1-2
ASSLGQTINYGYT
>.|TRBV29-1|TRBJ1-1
SARQNTEAF
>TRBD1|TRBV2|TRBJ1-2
ASRGTGEYGYT
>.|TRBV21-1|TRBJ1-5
ASSKGQVWGQPQH
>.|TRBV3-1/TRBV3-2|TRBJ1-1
ASSQDSRGADTEAF
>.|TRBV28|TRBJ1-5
ASSRLDNEINQPQH
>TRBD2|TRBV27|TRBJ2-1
ASSGEAGEYENEQF
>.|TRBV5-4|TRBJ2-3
ASSSPTGSTDTQY
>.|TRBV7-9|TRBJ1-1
ASASQGGNTEAF
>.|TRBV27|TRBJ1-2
ASSLRGAANYGYT
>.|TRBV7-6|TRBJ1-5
ASSLARGNQPQH
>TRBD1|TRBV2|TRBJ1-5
ASSPGGSGQPQH
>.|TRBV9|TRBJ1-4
ASSVELGLGVEKLF
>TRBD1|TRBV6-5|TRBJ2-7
ASSYGTGGDEQY
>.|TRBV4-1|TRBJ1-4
ASSPSGASVTEKLF
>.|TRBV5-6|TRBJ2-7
ASSFVSAYEQY
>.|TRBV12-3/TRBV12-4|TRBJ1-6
ASSYGSPLH
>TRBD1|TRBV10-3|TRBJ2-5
AISNPGGETQY
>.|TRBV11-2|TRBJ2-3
ASSPLLGERSDTQY
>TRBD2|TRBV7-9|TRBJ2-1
ASSLLLVSGELYNEQF
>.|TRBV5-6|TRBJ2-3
ASSFLQGGDTQY
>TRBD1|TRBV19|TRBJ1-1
ARRDPGTGFPEAF
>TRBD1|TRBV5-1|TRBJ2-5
ASSPGQGSQETQY
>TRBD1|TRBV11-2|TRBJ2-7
ASSLGGQGNEQY
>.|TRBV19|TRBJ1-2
ASSIGRANYGYT